A selection of T cell receptor beta chains follows, all from one sample in a study of T cells after yellow fever vaccination. From the 5' RACE reads, TCRdb called clonotypes with MiXCR, one entry per CDR3 protein. The data hold about 160,000 distinct CDR3 sequences, with about 7% observed a single time. Specimen: CD4+ T cells sorted from PBMCs, collected 5 to 6 days after the first yellow fever vaccination. The receptors shown here come from a young man who received the YFV17D yellow fever vaccine. CDR3s include the opening cysteine and the closing phenylalanine or tryptophan. D genes are given only for firm matches. Clone sizes are given selectively: once, few, many, or a class where the clone is expanded.

v_call	j_call	clone_size	d_call	cdr3_nt	cdr3_aa
TRBV5-1	TRBJ2-5	many	.	TGCGCCAGCAGGTCTGGGGGACAAGAGACCCAGTACTTC	CASRSGGQETQYF
TRBV10-3	TRBJ2-2	many	.	TGTGCCATCAGTGAACTAAATCTGGGGCAGAACACCGGGGAGCTGTTTTTT	CAISELNLGQNTGELFF
TRBV10-2	TRBJ2-3	many	.	TGCGCCAGCAGTGAACAGGGATCGGCAGATACGCAGTATTTT	CASSEQGSADTQYF
TRBV25-1	TRBJ2-3	few	.	TGTGCCAGCAGTGGCCTCCGGGACGTCGGGGGAGATACGCAGTATTTT	CASSGLRDVGGDTQYF
TRBV5-5	TRBJ2-1	many	TRBD1	TGTGCCAGCAGCTTCAGTTGGGACAGGGGCGATGAGCAGTTCTTC	CASSFSWDRGDEQFF
TRBV27	TRBJ2-1	many	.	TGTGCCAGCAGTTTAGGGGGATACGAGCAGTTCTTC	CASSLGGYEQFF
TRBV7-2	TRBJ2-1	many	.	TGTGCCAGCAGCTGGGGACGGCACAATGAGCAGTTCTTC	CASSWGRHNEQFF
TRBV24-1	TRBJ1-1	.	.	TGTGCCACCAGTGAGCCGGGAGGCACTGAAGCTTTCTTT	CATSEPGGTEAFF
TRBV14	TRBJ2-1	many	.	TGTGCCAGCAGCCCCGCCCGAGGCGCGGGCTCCTACAATGAGCAGTTCTTC	CASSPARGAGSYNEQFF
TRBV10-3	TRBJ1-2	many	.	TGTGCCATCAGTGAGTCGTTGATGAACTATGGCTACACCTTC	CAISESLMNYGYTF
TRBV3-1	TRBJ1-1	.	.	TGTGCCAGCAGGGATGAAGGGGAAGCTTTCTTT	CASRDEGEAFF
TRBV6-2/TRBV6-3	TRBJ2-2	many	TRBD1	TGTGCCAGCAGTCGGTACGGACAGGGGAGCACCGGGGAGCTGTTTTTT	CASSRYGQGSTGELFF
TRBV12-3/TRBV12-4	TRBJ2-3	many	.	TGTGCCAGCAGTTTTGACCCCCAGACGCAGTATTTT	CASSFDPQTQYF
TRBV10-3	TRBJ2-3	many	.	TGTGCCATCAGTGTGGGGGCCGGCACAGATACGCAGTATTTT	CAISVGAGTDTQYF
TRBV18	TRBJ1-5	few	TRBD1	TGTGTCAGCTCACCACCGGGACAGGGAGGTGGTCAGCCCCAGCATTTT	CVSSPPGQGGGQPQHF
TRBV19	TRBJ1-1	.	.	TGTGCCAGTAGCCGTCCTTTGGGTCGGTACACTGAAGCTTTCTTT	CASSRPLGRYTEAFF
TRBV29-1	TRBJ1-1	few	TRBD1	TGCAGCGTATCCAAGGGGGCCGTTGAAGCTTTCTTT	CSVSKGAVEAFF